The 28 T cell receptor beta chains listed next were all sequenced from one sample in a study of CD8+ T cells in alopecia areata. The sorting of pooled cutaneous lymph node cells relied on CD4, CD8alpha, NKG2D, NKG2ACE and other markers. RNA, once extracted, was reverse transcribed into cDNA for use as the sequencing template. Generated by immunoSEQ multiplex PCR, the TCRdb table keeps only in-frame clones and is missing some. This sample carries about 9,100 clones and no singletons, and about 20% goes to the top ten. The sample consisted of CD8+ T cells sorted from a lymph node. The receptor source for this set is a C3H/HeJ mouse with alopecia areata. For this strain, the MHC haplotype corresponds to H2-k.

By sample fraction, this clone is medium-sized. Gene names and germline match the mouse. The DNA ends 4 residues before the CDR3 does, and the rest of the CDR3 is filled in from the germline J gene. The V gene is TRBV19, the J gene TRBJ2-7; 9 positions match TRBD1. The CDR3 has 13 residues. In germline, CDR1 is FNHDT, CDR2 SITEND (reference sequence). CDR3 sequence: CASSMGDRDEQYF. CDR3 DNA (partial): TGTGCCAGCAGTATGGGGGACAGGGAT.

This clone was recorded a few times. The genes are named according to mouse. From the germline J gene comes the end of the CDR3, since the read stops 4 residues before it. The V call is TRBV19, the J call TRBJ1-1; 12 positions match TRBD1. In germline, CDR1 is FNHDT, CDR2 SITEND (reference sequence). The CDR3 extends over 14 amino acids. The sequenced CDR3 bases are TGTGCCAGCAGTATCGGGACAGGGGGCCCA. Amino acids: CASSIGTGGP. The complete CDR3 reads CASSIGTGGPEVFF.

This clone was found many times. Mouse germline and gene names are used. The DNA read from the CDR3 is TGTGCTAGCAGTTTATCTGGGGACAGGGATGCAGAA. As protein: CASSLSGDRDAE. The full CDR3 sequence reads CASSLSGDRDAETLYF. The V gene is TRBV29, the J gene TRBJ2-3; TRBD1 matches at 9 bases. Read data end 4 residues before the CDR3 end; the end is taken from the germline J gene. The ends lost 0 bases at V and 2 bases at J; junction bases unmatched: 3. CDR1 and CDR2 from the germline V gene are MSHET and SYDVDS. The CDR3 is 16 residues long.

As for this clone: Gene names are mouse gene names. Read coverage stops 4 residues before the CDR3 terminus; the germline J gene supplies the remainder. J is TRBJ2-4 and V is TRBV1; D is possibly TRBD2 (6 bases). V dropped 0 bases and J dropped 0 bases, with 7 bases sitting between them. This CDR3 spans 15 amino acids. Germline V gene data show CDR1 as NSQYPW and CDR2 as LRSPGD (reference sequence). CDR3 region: CTCSADWGSQNTLYF. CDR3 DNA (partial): TGCACCTGCAGTGCAGACTGGGGTAGTCAAAAC.

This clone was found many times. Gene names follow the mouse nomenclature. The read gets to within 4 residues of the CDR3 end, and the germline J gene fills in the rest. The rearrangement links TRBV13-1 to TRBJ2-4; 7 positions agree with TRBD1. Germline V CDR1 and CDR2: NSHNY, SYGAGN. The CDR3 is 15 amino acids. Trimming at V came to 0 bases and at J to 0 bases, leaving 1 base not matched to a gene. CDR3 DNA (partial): TGTGCCAGCAGTGATGCCAGGGGGAGTCAAAAC. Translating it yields CASSDARGSQN. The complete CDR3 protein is CASSDARGSQNTLYF.

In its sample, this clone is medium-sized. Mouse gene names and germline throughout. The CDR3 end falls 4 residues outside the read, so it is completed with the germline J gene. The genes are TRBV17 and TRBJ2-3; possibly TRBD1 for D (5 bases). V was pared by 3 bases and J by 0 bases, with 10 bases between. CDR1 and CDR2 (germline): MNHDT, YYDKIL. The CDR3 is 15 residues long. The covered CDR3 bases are TGTGCTAGCAGTAGTCCAGGGCCTAGTGCAGAA. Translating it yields CASSSPGPSAE. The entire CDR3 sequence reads CASSSPGPSAETLYF.

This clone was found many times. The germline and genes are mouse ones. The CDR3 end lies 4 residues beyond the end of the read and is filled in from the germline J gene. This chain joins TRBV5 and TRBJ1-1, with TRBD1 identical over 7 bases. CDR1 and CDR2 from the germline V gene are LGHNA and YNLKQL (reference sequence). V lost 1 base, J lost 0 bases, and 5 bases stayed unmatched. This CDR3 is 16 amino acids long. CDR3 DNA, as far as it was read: TGTGCCAGCAGCCAAGTAACAGGGGATGCAAACACA. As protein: CASSQVTGDANT. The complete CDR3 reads CASSQVTGDANTEVFF.

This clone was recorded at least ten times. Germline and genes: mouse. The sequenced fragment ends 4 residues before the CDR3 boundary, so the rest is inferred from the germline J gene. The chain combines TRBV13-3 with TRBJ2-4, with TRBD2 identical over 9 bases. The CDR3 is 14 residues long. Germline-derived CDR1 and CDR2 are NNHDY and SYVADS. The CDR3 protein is CASSGTGAENTLYF. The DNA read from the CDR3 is TGTGCCAGCAGTGGGACTGGGGCTGAAAAC. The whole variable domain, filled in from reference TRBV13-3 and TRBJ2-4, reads EAAVTQSPRSKVAVTGGKVTLSCHQTNNHDYMYWYRQDTGHGLRLIHYSYVADSTEKGDIPDGYKASRPSQENFSLILELASLSQTAVYFCASSGTGAENTLYFGAGTRLSVL.

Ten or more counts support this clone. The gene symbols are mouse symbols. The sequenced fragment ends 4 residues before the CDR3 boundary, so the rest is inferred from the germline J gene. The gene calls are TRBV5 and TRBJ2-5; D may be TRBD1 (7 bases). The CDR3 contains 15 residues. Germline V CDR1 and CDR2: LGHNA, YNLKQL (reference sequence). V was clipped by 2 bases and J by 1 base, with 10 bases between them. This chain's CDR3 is CASSQPRGDQDTQYF. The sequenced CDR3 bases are TGTGCCAGCAGCCAACCCAGGGGGGACCAAGAC.

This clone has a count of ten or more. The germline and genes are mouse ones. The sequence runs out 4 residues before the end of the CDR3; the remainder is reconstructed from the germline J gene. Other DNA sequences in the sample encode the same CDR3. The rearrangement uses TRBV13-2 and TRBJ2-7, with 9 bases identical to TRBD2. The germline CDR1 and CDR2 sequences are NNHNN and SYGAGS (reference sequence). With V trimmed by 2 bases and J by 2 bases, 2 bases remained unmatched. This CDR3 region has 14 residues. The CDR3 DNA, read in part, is TGTGCCAGCGGTGAGACTGGGGGCCCCTAT. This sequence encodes CASGETGGPY. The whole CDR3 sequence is CASGETGGPYEQYF.

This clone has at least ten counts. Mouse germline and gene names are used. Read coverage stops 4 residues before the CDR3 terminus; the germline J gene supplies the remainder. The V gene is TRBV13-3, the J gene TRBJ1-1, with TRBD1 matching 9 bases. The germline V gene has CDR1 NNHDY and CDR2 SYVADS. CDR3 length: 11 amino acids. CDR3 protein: CATRDREEVFF. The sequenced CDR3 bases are TGTGCCACCCGGGACAGGGAA.

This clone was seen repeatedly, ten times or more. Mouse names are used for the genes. The part of the CDR3 DNA that was read is TGTGCCAGCAGTCCGGGACAGGGAACAAACACA. Translation gives CASSPGQGTNT. The whole CDR3 protein is CASSPGQGTNTEVFF. This chain joins TRBV13-3 and TRBJ1-1, with 9 positions matching TRBD1. The read halts 4 residues ahead of the CDR3 end, with the missing end drawn from the germline J gene. After removal of 4 bases from V and 0 bases from J, the junction contained 4 bases not matched to a gene. The CDR3 has 15 residues. Germline CDR1 and CDR2: NNHDY and SYVADS.

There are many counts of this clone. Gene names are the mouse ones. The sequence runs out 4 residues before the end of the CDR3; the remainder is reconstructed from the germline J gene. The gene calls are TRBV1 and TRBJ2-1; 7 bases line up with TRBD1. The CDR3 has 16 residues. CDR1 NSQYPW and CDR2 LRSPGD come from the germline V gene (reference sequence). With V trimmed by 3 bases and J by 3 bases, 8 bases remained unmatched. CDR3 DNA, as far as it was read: TGCACCTGCAGTGCTCCCCGGGACAGAATCTATGCT. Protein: CTCSAPRDRIYA. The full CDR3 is CTCSAPRDRIYAEQFF.

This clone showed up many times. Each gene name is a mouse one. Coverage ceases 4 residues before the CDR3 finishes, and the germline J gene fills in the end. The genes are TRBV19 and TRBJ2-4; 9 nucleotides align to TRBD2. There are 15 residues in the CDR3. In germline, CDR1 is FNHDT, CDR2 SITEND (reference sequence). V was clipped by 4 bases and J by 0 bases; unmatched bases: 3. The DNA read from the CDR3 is TGTGCCAGCAGTCCGGGACTGGGTAGTCAAAAC. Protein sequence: CASSPGLGSQN. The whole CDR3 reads CASSPGLGSQNTLYF.

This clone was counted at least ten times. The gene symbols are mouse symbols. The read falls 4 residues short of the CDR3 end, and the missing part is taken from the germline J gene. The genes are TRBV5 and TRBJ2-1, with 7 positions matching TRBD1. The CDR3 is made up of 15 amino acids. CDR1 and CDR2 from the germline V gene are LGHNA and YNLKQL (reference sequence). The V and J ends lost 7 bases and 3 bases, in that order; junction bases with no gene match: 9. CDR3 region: CASNHGTEFYAEQFF. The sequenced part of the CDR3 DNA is TGTGCCAGCAACCACGGGACAGAATTCTATGCT.

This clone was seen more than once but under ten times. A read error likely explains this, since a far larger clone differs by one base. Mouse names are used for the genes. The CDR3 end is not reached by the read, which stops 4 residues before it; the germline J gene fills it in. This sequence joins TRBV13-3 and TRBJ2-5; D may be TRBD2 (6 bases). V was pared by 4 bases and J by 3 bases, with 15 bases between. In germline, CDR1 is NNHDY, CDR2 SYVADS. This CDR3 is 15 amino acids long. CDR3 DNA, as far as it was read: TGTGCCAGCAGTCCCTATCAACTGGGACAAGAC. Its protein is CASSPYQLGQD. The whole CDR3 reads CASSPYQLGQDTQYF.

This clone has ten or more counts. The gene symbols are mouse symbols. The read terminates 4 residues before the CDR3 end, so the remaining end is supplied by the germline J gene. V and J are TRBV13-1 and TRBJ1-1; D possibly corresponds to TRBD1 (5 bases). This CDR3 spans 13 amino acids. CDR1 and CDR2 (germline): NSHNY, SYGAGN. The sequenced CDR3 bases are TGTGCCAGCAGTGATGCCCGGACACAA. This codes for CASSDARTQ. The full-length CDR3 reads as CASSDARTQEVFF.

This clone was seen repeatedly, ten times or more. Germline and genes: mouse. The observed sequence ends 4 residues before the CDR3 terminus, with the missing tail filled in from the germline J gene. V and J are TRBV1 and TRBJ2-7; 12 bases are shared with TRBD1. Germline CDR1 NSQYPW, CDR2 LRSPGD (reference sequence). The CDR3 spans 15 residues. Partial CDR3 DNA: TGCACCTGCAGTGCAAGAGGGACAGGGGGCGAT. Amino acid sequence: CTCSARGTGGD. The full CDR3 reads CTCSARGTGGDEQYF.

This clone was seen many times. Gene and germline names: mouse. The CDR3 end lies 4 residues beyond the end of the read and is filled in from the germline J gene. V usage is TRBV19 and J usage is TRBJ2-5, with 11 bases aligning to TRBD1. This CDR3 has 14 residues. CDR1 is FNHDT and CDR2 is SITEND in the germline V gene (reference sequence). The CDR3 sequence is CASSRTGGADTQYF. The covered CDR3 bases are TGTGCCAGCAGCCGGACAGGGGGCGCCGAC.

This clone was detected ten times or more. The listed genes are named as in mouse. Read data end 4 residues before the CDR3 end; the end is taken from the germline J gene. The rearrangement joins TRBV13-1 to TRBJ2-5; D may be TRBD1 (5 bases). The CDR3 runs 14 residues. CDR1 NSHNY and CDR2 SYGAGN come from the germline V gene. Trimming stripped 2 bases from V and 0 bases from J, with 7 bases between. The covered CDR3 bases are TGTGCCAGCAGTGAGAGACAGAACCAAGAC. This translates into CASSERQNQD. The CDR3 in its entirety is CASSERQNQDTQYF.

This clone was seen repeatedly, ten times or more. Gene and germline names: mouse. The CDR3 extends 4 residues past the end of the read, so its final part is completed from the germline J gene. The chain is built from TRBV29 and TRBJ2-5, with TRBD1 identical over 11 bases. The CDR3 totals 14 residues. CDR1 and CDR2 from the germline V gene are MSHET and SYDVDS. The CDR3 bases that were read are TGTGCTAGCAGTTCGGACAGGGGGCGGGAC. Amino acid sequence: CASSSDRGRD. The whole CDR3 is CASSSDRGRDTQYF.

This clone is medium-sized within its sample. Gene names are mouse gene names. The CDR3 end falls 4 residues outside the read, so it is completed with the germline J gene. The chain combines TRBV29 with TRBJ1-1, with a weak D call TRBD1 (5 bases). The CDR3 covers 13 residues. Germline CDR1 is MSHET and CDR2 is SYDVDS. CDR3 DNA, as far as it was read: TGTGCTAGCAGTTTCAGGGAGGGGACA. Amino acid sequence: CASSFREGT. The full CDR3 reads CASSFREGTEVFF.

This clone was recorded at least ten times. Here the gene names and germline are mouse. Partial CDR3 DNA: TGTGCCAGCAGCCCCGGCTGGGGGGTGGAAGAC. This encodes CASSPGWGVED. The full CDR3 protein reads CASSPGWGVEDTQYF. J is TRBJ2-5 and V is TRBV5, with 8 bases that match TRBD2. The read is 4 residues too short to cover the CDR3 end, so that end is filled in from the germline J gene. The germline gives CDR1 LGHNA, CDR2 YNLKQL (reference sequence). This CDR3 has 15 amino acids.

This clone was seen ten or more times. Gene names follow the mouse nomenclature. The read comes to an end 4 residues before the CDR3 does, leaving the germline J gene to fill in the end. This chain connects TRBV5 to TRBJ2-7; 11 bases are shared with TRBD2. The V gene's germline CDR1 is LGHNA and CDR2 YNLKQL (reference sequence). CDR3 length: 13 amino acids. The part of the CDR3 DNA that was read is TGTGCCAGCAGCCGGACTGGGGGGTAT. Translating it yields CASSRTGGY. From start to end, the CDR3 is CASSRTGGYEQYF.

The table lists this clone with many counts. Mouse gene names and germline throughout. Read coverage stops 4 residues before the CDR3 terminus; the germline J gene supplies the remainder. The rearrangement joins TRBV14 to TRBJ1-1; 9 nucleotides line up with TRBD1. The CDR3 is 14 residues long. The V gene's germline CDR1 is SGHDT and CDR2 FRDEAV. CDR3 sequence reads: CASSFEDRGGEVFF. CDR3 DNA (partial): TGTGCCAGCAGTTTCGAGGACAGGGGAGGA.

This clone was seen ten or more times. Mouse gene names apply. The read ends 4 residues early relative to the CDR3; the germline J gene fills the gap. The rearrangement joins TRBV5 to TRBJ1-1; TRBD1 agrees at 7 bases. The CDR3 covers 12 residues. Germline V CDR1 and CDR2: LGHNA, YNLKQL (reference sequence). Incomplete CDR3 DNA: TGTGCCAGCAGCCAAAGGGGGCCA. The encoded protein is CASSQRGP. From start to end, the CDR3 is CASSQRGPEVFF.

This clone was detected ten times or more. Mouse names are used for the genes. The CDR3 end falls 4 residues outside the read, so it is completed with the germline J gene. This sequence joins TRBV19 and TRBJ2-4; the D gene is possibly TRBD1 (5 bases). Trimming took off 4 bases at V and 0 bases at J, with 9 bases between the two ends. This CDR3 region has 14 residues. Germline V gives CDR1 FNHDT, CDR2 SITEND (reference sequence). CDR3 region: CASSLGQSQNTLYF. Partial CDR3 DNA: TGTGCCAGCAGTCTCGGACAAAGTCAAAAC. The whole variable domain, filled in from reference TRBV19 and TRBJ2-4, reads GGIITQTPKFLIGQEGQKLTLKCQQNFNHDTMYWYRQDSGKGLRLIYYSITENDLQKGDLSEGYDASREKKSSFSLTVTSAQKNEMAVFLCASSLGQSQNTLYFGAGTRLSVL.

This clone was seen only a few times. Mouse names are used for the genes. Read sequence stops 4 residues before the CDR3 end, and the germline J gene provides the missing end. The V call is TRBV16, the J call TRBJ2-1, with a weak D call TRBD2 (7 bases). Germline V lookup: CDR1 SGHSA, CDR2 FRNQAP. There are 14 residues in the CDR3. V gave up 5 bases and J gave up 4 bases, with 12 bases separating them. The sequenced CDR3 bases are TGTGCAAGCAGCCGAGGGGGGGGGTATGCT. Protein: CASSRGGGYA. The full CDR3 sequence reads CASSRGGGYAEQFF.